This T cell receptor beta chain is from a study of blood T cell repertoires in COVID-19. Across the study: The analysed material was cDNA or gDNA that came from T cells, B-cell-depleted T cells, or PBMCs.

The recovered donors of Cohort 3 showed two negative PCRs, clearance, or symptom resolution. The assay was immunoSEQ multiplex PCR, and TCRdb's table has in-frame clones only and misses some. Of 140,000 to 150,000 clones in the sample, over 80% were seen once. The sequence was collected from a man between 60 and 70 years old who had recovered from COVID-19. The source material was PBMCs or T cells enriched from blood (not recorded which).

The CDR3 spells CATSREQTGYGYTF. Here the CDR3 DNA reads TGTGCCACCAGCAGAGAACAGACCGGATATGGCTACACCTTC. The rearrangement links TRBV15 to TRBJ1-2; D unresolved. Per germline, CDR1 LNHNV and CDR2 YYDKDF (reference sequence). Trimming removed 0 bases from V and 5 bases from J, with 10 bases in between. This CDR3 has 14 residues.